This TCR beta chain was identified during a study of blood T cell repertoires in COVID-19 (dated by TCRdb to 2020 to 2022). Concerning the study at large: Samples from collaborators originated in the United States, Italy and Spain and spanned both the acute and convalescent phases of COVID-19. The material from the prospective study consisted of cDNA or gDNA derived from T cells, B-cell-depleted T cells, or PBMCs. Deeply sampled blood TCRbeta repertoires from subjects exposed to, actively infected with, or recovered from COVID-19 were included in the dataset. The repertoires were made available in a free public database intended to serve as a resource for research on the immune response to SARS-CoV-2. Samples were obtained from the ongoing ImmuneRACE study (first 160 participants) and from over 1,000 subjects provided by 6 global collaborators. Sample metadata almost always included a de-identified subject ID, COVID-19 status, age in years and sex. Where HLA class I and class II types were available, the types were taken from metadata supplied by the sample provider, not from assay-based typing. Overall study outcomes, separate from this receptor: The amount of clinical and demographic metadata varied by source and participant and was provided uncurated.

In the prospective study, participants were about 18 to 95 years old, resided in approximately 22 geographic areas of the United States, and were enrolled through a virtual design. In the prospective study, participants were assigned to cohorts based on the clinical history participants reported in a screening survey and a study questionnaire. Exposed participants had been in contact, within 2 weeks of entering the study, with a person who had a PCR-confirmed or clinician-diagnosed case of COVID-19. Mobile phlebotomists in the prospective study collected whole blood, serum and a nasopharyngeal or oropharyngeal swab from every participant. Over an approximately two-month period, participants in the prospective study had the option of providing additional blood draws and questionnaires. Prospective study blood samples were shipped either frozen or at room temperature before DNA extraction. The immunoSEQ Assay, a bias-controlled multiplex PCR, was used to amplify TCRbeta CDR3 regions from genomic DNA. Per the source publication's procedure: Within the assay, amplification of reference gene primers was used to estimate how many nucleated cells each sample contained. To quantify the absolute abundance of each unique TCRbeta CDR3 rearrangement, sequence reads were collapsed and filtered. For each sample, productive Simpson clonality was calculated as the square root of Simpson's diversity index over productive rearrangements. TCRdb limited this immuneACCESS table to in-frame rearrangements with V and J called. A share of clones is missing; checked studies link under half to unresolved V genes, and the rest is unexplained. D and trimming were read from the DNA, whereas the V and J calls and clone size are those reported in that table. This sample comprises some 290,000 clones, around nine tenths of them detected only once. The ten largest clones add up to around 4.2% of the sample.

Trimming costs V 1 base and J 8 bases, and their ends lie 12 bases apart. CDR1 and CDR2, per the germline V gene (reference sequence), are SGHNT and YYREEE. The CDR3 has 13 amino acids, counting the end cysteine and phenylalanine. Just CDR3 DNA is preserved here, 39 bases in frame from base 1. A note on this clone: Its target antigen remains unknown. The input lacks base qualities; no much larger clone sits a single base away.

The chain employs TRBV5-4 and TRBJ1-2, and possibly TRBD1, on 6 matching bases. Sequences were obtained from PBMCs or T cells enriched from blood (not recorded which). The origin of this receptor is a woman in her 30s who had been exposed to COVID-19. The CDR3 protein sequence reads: CASSLLRGDGYTF. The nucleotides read TGTGCCAGCAGCTTGCTCAGGGGCGACGGCTACACCTTC.